These 21 T cell receptor beta chains share one sample of origin, sequenced in a study of blood T cell repertoires in COVID-19. Sequencing used immunoSEQ multiplex PCR; TCRdb keeps in-frame clones, though not all of them. The sample has 200,000 to 300,000 clones, around 85% seen once. Sequenced input: PBMCs or T cells enriched from blood (not recorded which). These receptors all come from a woman in her forties or fifties with acute COVID-19.

This chain joins TRBV5-1 and TRBJ1-2; D not certain. The germline gives CDR1 SGHRS, CDR2 YFSETQ. V lost 10 bases and J 3 bases, leaving 13 bases between the germline ends. This CDR3 has 12 residues. As DNA, the CDR3 is TGCGCCTCTGGAGTGGGAGACTATGGCTACACCTTC. Its protein product is CASGVGDYGYTF.

The V and J genes are TRBV12-5 and TRBJ1-1, with TRBD1 matching 9 bases. J gave up 1 base and V 0 bases, and 12 bases lay outside the gene matches. Germline V gives CDR1 LGHNT, CDR2 FRNRAP. This CDR3 has 19 amino acids. CDR3 bases: TGTGCTAGTGGTTTGGTACGGGGGACAGGGTCACTGGGGAACACTGAAGCTTTCTTT. It specifies CASGLVRGTGSLGNTEAFF.

This clone was recorded a few times. The J gene is TRBJ1-2, the V gene TRBV27; 7 positions match TRBD1. The CDR3 runs 15 residues. CDR1 MNHEY and CDR2 SMNVEV come from the germline V gene (reference sequence). The J segment lost 4 bases and the V segment lost 4 bases, leaving 9 bases of the junction unmatched. In DNA, the CDR3 is TGTGCCAGCAGTTCGGTCCAGGGGGTGTCCTATGGCTACACCTTC. Its translation is CASSSVQGVSYGYTF.

The chain employs TRBV19 and TRBJ1-2, with TRBD1 as a possible D gene (5 bases). In germline, CDR1 is LNHDA, CDR2 SQIVND (reference sequence). Trimming shortened V by 5 bases and J by 3 bases, and 16 bases separated the two germline ends. CDR3 length equals 15 residues. The CDR3 nucleotides are TGTGCCAGTAGTTACAGGACCGAAGAACACTATGGCTACACCTTC. Its translation: CASSYRTEEHYGYTF.

This chain connects TRBV3-1 (or the pseudogene TRBV3-2) to TRBJ1-5; no clear D. CDR1 and CDR2 from the germline V gene are LGHDT and YNNKEL (reference sequence). This CDR3 is built from 12 residues. V lost 6 bases, J lost 2 bases, and 5 bases lay in between. The CDR3 reads CASRLGNQPQHF. Here the CDR3 DNA reads TGTGCCAGCAGACTGGGCAATCAGCCCCAGCATTTT.

In the case of this clone: At the DNA level, this CDR3 is encoded by other sequences in the same sample as well. The rearrangement joins TRBV6-5 to TRBJ1-1; D call uncertain. V was pared by 2 bases and J by 1 base, with 8 bases between. The CDR3 totals 14 residues. CDR1 and CDR2 (germline): MNHEY, SVGAGI. The CDR3, as DNA: TGTGCCAGCAGTTACGAGGTCCGGAACACTGAAGCTTTCTTT. This sequence encodes CASSYEVRNTEAFF.

This clone was seen at least ten times. The chain combines TRBV24-1 with TRBJ2-1; TRBD1 agrees at 9 bases. From germline, CDR1 is KGHDR and CDR2 SFDVKD. V shed 6 bases, J shed 6 bases, and the junction held 8 bases outside the gene matches. The CDR3 is made up of 15 amino acids. The CDR3 DNA sequence: TGTGCCACCAGTACCGGGACAGGGTATAGCAATGAGCAGTTCTTC. It specifies CATSTGTGYSNEQFF.

The table lists this clone with a count of one. V is TRBV18 and J is TRBJ2-6, with 8 bases matching TRBD1. Germline V gene lookup returns CDR1 KGHSH and CDR2 LQKENI. The CDR3 is 15 residues long. Losses at the gene ends were 0 bases for V and 7 bases for J; bases not matched to a gene: 2. The chain's CDR3 is CASSPPDRDANVLTF. In nucleotides, the CDR3 is TGTGCCAGCTCACCACCGGACAGGGATGCCAACGTCCTGACTTTC. Combining the CDR3 with reference TRBV18 and TRBJ2-6 gives the whole variable domain NAGVMQNPRHLVRRRGQEARLRCSPMKGHSHVYWYRQLPEEGLKFMVYLQKENIIDESGMPKERFSAEFPKEGPSILRIQQVVRGDSAAYFCASSPPDRDANVLTFGAGSRLTVL.

The V call is TRBV5-4, the J call TRBJ1-5; a possible D gene is TRBD1 (5 bases). This CDR3 contains 14 residues. Between the trimmed V and J ends, which lost 0 bases and 7 bases, there was a span of 11 bases. The germline CDR1 and CDR2 sequences are SGHNT and YYREEE (reference sequence). The CDR3 DNA is TGTGCCAGCAGCTTGGTTCCGGGGGACCAGCCCCAGCATTTT. Translating it yields CASSLVPGDQPQHF.

This clone was counted only a few times. The chain has TRBV29-1 and TRBJ2-7; D is unresolved. Germline V gives CDR1 SQVTM, CDR2 ANQGSEA. This CDR3 has 14 residues. V was trimmed by 5 bases and J by 3 bases, leaving 17 bases between them. CDR3 nucleotide sequence: TGCAGCGTTACCGGCGTTGGGCAGTTCTACGAGCAGTACTTC. This codes for CSVTGVGQFYEQYF.

V is TRBV2 and J is TRBJ1-2, with TRBD1 as a possible D gene (6 bases). CDR1 is SNHLY, CDR2 FYNNEI, per germline. V was clipped by 5 bases and J by 6 bases, with 10 bases between them. The CDR3 extends over 12 amino acids. This CDR3 reads CASSRGADGYTF. For the CDR3, the DNA is TGTGCCAGCAGTCGGGGGGCGGATGGCTACACCTTC.

This clone was observed a handful of times. The CDR3 here is CAWGTGMNTEAFF. CDR3 coding DNA: TGTGCCTGGGGGACAGGTATGAACACTGAAGCTTTCTTT. The rearrangement uses TRBV30 and TRBJ1-1; 8 bases line up with TRBD1. The CDR3 is made up of 13 amino acids. The ends lost 5 bases at V and 0 bases at J; junction bases unmatched: 2. The germline CDR1 and CDR2 sequences are GTSNPN and SVGIG (reference sequence).

The V gene is TRBV7-6, the J gene TRBJ2-1; the match to TRBD1 covers 8 bases. This CDR3 region has 16 residues. After removal of 1 base from V and 5 bases from J, the junction contained 7 bases not matched to a gene. Germline-derived CDR1 and CDR2 are SGHVS and FNYEAQ. CDR3 bases: TGTGCCAGCAGCTTAGTTGGACAGGGTGGGGACAATGAGCAGTTCTTC. This gives the protein CASSLVGQGGDNEQFF.

The chain links TRBV13 to TRBJ1-2; possibly TRBD1 for D (6 bases). This CDR3 comprises 15 residues. V lost 5 bases, J lost 4 bases, and 17 bases lay in between. The germline CDR1 and CDR2 sequences are PRHDT and FYEKMQ (reference sequence). CDR3 sequence (DNA): TGTGCCAGCAGCGTCACCGGGACAAATTTCTATGGCTACACCTTC. Its protein product is CASSVTGTNFYGYTF.

As concerns this clone: One end of the junction does not line up with germline, which may come from a read error. This chain joins TRBV5-6 and TRBJ2-7; TRBD1 might be the D (5 bases). This CDR3 is 13 amino acids long. Germline V gives CDR1 SGHDT, CDR2 YYEEEE. This CDR3 is CATSRDRVYEQYF. The CDR3 coding sequence is TGTGCCACCAGCAGAGACAGAGTCTACGAGCAGTACTTC.

The genes are TRBV7-8 and TRBJ2-2; no reliable D call. The V gene's germline CDR1 is SGHVS and CDR2 FQNEAQ. V dropped 2 bases and J dropped 0 bases, with 13 bases sitting between them. There are 17 residues in the CDR3. The CDR3 loop reads CASSLTSVSANTGELFF. The CDR3, as DNA: TGTGCCAGCAGCTTAACCTCGGTATCGGCGAACACCGGGGAGCTGTTTTTT.

The chain has TRBV7-2 and TRBJ1-2, with 7 bases matching TRBD1. This CDR3 spans 14 amino acids. J was trimmed by 4 bases and V by 3 bases; bases with no gene match: 5. CDR1 is SGHTA and CDR2 is FQGNSA in the germline V gene. DNA of the CDR3: TGTGCCAGCAGCTTGAGGGGGCTCTCCTATGGCTACACCTTC. Translated: CASSLRGLSYGYTF.

The chain uses TRBV27 and TRBJ1-2; the D is unclear. The CDR3 runs to 15 residues. Germline loops: CDR1 MNHEY, CDR2 SMNVEV (reference sequence). Trimming removed 6 bases from V and 0 bases from J, with 14 bases in between. This CDR3 reads CASSSPGSANYGYTF. The DNA of the CDR3 is TGTGCCAGCAGCTCCCCGGGTTCTGCTAACTATGGCTACACCTTC.

The chain joins TRBV3-1 (or the pseudogene TRBV3-2) to TRBJ2-7, with 7 positions matching TRBD2. There are 14 residues in the CDR3. From germline, CDR1 is LGHDT and CDR2 YNNKEL (reference sequence). Trimming removed 0 bases from V and 8 bases from J; junction bases left unmatched: 7. The CDR3: CASSQDNAGDKQYF. The DNA of the CDR3 is TGTGCCAGCAGCCAAGATAACGCGGGGGATAAGCAGTACTTC.

V and J are TRBV10-3 and TRBJ2-3; 7 positions agree with TRBD2. The CDR3 covers 15 residues. V trimming: 3 bases; J trimming: 0 bases; junction bases outside the gene matches: 3. The germline gives CDR1 ENHRY, CDR2 SYGVKD. The CDR3 bases are TGTGCCATCAGTGATGGGGGACTAAGCACAGATACGCAGTATTTT. This encodes CAISDGGLSTDTQYF.

The chain employs TRBV6-1 and TRBJ1-2; weak D call: TRBD1 (5 bases). The CDR3 is 16 residues long. The V gene lost 0 bases and the J gene lost 4 bases, with 15 bases spanning the gap. CDR1 is MNHNS and CDR2 is SASEGT in the germline V gene. The CDR3 bases are TGTGCCAGCAGTGAAGCTGGGGGAGGATTTTTCTATGGCTACACCTTC. Amino acids: CASSEAGGGFFYGYTF.